A selection of T cell receptor beta chains follows, all from one sample in a study of blood T cells in healthy people across ages. TCRdb fed the 5' RACE reads into MiXCR, producing one record per CDR3 protein. The profile covers about 1.4 million distinct CDR3 sequences, with 45% to 70% appearing a single time and approximately 7% taken by the ten largest. The sample consisted of blood. These receptors came from a man between 18 and 29 years old in good health. CDR3s include the opening cysteine and the closing phenylalanine or tryptophan. The D gene is left open where the match is weak. A row's size may be missing; if present it is once, few, many or a size class.

d_gene	v_gene	j_gene	abundance	CDR3nt	CDR3aa
NA	TRBV27	TRBJ2-7	few	TGTGCCAGCAGTTACCAGGCCAACTCCTACGAGCAGTACTTC	CASSYQANSYEQYF
NA	TRBV12-3/TRBV12-4	TRBJ1-2	NA	TGTGCCAGCAGTTTAGACCTGGTTCAGCTGGTGAGTGGCTACACCTTC	CASSLDLVQLVSGYTF
NA	TRBV24-1	TRBJ2-7	few	TGTGCCACCAAGGGGTCCGGGGACGAGCAGTACTTC	CATKGSGDEQYF
NA	TRBV19	TRBJ2-7	NA	TGTACCAGTAGTAACCGGGATCCCTACGAGCAGTACTTC	CTSSNRDPYEQYF
NA	TRBV29-1	TRBJ2-7	NA	TGCAGCGTTGTTCCGGCGGTAGAATACGAGCAGTACTTC	CSVVPAVEYEQYF
TRBD2	TRBV10-3	TRBJ2-1	NA	TGTGCCATCAGTGAGTTTGTAGCGGGGGAAGGCGAGCAGTTCTTC	CAISEFVAGEGEQFF
TRBD2	TRBV5-6	TRBJ2-7	NA	TGTGCCAGCAGCTTGGAGGTTGGTACTAGCGTGTACGAGCAGTACTTC	CASSLEVGTSVYEQYF
NA	TRBV4-1	TRBJ2-1	NA	TGCGCCAGCAGCCAAGAGTTTCCAACTTCCAATGAGCAGTTCTTC	CASSQEFPTSNEQFF
NA	TRBV6-2/TRBV6-3	TRBJ2-7	NA	TGTGCCAGCAGTGTGTGGGGTCGCGACGAGCAGTACTTC	CASSVWGRDEQYF
TRBD1	TRBV4-2	TRBJ2-7	NA	TGTGCCAGCAGCCACCTATCTGCCGGTGGGACAGCCTCCTACGAGCAGTACTTC	CASSHLSAGGTASYEQYF
TRBD2	TRBV7-2	TRBJ2-5	NA	TGTGCCAGCATCCCAAGCGGGAGGGCTCCTATAGAGACCCAGTACTTC	CASIPSGRAPIETQYF
TRBD2	TRBV7-9	TRBJ2-1	many	TGTGCCAGCAGCTTAGTTAGCGGGAGGATGAATGAGCAGTTCTTC	CASSLVSGRMNEQFF
NA	TRBV12-5	TRBJ2-2	NA	TGTGCTAGTGCCCCATTCACCGGGGAGCTGTTTTTT	CASAPFTGELFF
NA	TRBV7-9	TRBJ1-5	NA	TGTGCCAGCAGCTTAGACCCCCGGGAAGGTTACAATCAGCCCCAGCATTTT	CASSLDPREGYNQPQHF
TRBD1	TRBV29-1	TRBJ1-1	NA	TGCAGCGTTGAGATTGGGACAGGGGTCACTGAAGCTTTCTTT	CSVEIGTGVTEAFF
NA	TRBV27	TRBJ2-6	NA	TGTGCCTGCAGTTTATCTAGTGGGGCCAACGTCCTGACTTTC	CACSLSSGANVLTF
NA	TRBV11-2	TRBJ2-7	NA	TGTGCCAGCAGAAACCCGGGACACCACGAGCAGTACTTC	CASRNPGHHEQYF
NA	TRBV4-1	TRBJ2-7	NA	TGCGCCAGCAGCCAAGCTGAAAGGGGCAGGGGAGGTATCGAGCAGTACTTC	CASSQAERGRGGIEQYF
NA	TRBV7-2	TRBJ1-2	few	TGTGCCAGCAGCCCACCACGGACCTCCTATGGCTACACCTTC	CASSPPRTSYGYTF
NA	TRBV20-1	TRBJ2-5	NA	TGCAGTGCCAATAGGGACTCCTTTACGATCGAGACCCAGTACTTC	CSANRDSFTIETQYF
TRBD1	TRBV7-2	TRBJ2-1	NA	TGTGCCAGCAGCGTGTTGACAGGGAATGAGCAGTTCTTC	CASSVLTGNEQFF
TRBD2	TRBV29-1	TRBJ2-5	few	TGCAGCGTTGAAGATCAGACTAGCGGCCAAGAGACCCAGTACTTC	CSVEDQTSGQETQYF
NA	TRBV29-1	TRBJ2-7	few	TGCAGCGTTTTGGGTCCTTCCTACGAGCAGTACTTC	CSVLGPSYEQYF
NA	TRBV7-8	TRBJ1-2	few	TGTGCCAGCAGCTCCGACTTCCAGAGCAACTATGGCTACACCTTC	CASSSDFQSNYGYTF
NA	TRBV29-1	TRBJ2-7	NA	TGCAGCGTCTTATTGACAGGCCACTACGAGCAGTACTTC	CSVLLTGHYEQYF
NA	TRBV7-9	TRBJ1-2	NA	TGTGCCAGCAGCTTACCGGCAGGCCCACGCTCCTATGGCTACACCTTC	CASSLPAGPRSYGYTF
TRBD1	TRBV28	TRBJ2-7	few	TGTGCCAGCAGTCCCACCTCCGGGACAGTTGCCTACGAGCAGTACTTC	CASSPTSGTVAYEQYF
NA	TRBV29-1	TRBJ1-4	NA	TGCAGCGTCCATGACGGAAGACTGTTTTTT	CSVHDGRLFF
NA	TRBV7-8	TRBJ2-7	few	TGTGCCAGCAGCTTTGTCGGGGACCCCTCCTACGAGCAGTACTTC	CASSFVGDPSYEQYF
TRBD2	TRBV29-1	TRBJ2-7	NA	TGCAGCGCGGGGGGAGGGGCGCCGATCAATGAGCAGTACTTC	CSAGGGAPINEQYF
TRBD2	TRBV29-1	TRBJ2-3	few	TGCAGCGTTCGGGCTAGCGGGGGGTCCCCCAATACGCAGTATTTT	CSVRASGGSPNTQYF
NA	TRBV15	TRBJ2-7	NA	TGTGCCACCAGCAAGCTAGAGACTTTCTCCTACGAGCAGTACTTC	CATSKLETFSYEQYF
TRBD2	TRBV5-1	TRBJ2-3	NA	TGCGCCAGCAGCTTGGCCGTACTAGCGGGAGGCACAGATACGCAGTATTTT	CASSLAVLAGGTDTQYF
TRBD1	TRBV6-5	TRBJ2-1	few	TGTGCCAGCAGAAGAGGACAGGGATTCTACAATGAGCAGTTCTTC	CASRRGQGFYNEQFF
NA	TRBV7-2	TRBJ2-7	NA	TGTGCCAGCAGCTTCGTTAGGAGGCCCCCCTACGAGCAGTACTTC	CASSFVRRPPYEQYF
NA	TRBV20-1	TRBJ1-2	NA	TGCAGTGCTCTGGACAGCGTCCTCTATGGCTACACCTTC	CSALDSVLYGYTF
NA	TRBV6-5	TRBJ2-3	few	TGTGCCACCGCCGCGATAAGGGACACGAGGGGTACGCAGTATTTT	CATAAIRDTRGTQYF